This T cell receptor beta chain was recorded in a study of a mutant IDH1 vaccine in newly diagnosed glioma. Turning to the study itself: Previous care, which was radiotherapy, temozolomide, or both, most often involved both.

The method was immunoSEQ multiplex PCR; TCRdb's version includes in-frame clones alone and lacks a portion of them. The data contain over 40,000 clones, around 86% of them singletons. As concerns this clone: What it binds is not known.

Indicated time point: week 35, safety follow-up. A single vaccine dose contained 300 ug of mutant IDH1 20-mer peptide, and topical imiquimod was used with it. This sequence was found in a woman between 35 and 50 years old with glioma. Some clones in this sample may be carry-over from other donors' samples. The sequenced sample was PBMCs, obtained from a glioma patient whose treatment included an IDH1 peptide vaccine.

The CDR3 here is CASSRADFGGHNEQFF. The CDR3 DNA is TGTGCCAGCAGCCGGGCGGATTTTGGCGGGCACAATGAGCAGTTCTTC. The chain employs TRBV4-2 and TRBJ2-1; tentative D call: TRBD2 (5 bases). V was shortened by 4 bases and J by 5 bases, with 18 bases between the two germline ends. The CDR3 consists of 16 residues. Germline-derived CDR1 and CDR2 are LGHNA and YNFKEQ.